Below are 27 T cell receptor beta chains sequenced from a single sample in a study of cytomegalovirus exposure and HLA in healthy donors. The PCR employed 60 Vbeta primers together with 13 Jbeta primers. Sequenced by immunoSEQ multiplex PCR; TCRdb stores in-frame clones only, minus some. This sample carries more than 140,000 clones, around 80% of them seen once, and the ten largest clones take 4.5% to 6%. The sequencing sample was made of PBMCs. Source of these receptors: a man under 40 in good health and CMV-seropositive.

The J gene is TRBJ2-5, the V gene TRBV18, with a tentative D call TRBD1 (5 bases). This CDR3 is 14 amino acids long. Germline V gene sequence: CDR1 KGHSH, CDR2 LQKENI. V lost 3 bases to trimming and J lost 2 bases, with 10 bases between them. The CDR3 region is CASSPKDRQETQYF. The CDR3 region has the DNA TGTGCCAGCTCACCGAAAGACAGACAAGAGACCCAGTACTTC. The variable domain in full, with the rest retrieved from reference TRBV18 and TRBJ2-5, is NAGVMQNPRHLVRRRGQEARLRCSPMKGHSHVYWYRQLPEEGLKFMVYLQKENIIDESGMPKERFSAEFPKEGPSILRIQQVVRGDSAAYFCASSPKDRQETQYFGPGTRLLVL.

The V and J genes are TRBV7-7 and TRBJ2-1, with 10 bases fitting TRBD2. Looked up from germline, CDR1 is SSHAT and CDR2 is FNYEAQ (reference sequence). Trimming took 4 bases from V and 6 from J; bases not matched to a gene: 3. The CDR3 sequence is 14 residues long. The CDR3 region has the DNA TGTGCCAGCAGCTCCTGGACTAGCGGCAATGAGCAGTTCTTC. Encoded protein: CASSSWTSGNEQFF. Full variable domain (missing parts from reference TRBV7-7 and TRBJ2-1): GAGVSQSPRYKVTKRGQDVTLRCDPISSHATLYWYQQALGQGPEFLTYFNYEAQPDKSGLPSDRFSAERPEGSISTLTIQRTEQRDSAMYRCASSSWTSGNEQFFGPGTRLTVL.

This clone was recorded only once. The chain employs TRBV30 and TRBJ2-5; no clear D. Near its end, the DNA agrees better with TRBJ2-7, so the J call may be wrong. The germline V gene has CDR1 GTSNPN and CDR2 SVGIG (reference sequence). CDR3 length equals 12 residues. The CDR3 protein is CAWSAGDLEQYF. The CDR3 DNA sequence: TGTGCCTGGAGTGCCGGAGACCTCGAGCAGTACTTC.

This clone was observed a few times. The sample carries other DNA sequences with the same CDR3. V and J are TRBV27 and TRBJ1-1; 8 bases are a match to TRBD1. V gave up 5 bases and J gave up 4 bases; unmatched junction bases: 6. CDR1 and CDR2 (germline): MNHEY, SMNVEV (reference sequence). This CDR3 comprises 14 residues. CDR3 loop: CASSLGQGGTEAFF. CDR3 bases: TGTGCCAGCAGTCTCGGACAGGGAGGCACTGAAGCTTTCTTT.

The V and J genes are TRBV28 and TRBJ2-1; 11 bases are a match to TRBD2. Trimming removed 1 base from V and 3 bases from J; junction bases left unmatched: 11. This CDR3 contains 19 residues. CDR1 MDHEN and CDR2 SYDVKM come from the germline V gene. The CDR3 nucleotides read TGTGCCAGCAGTTTATCGGGACTAGCGGCCCTCTCCGACTACAATGAGCAGTTCTTC. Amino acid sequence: CASSLSGLAALSDYNEQFF.

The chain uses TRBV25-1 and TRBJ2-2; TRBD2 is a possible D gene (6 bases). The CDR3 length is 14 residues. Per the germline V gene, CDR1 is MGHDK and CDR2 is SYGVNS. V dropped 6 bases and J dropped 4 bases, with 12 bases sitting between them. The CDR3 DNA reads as TGTGCCAGCAGCCCCGGGACTTCCACCGGGGAGCTGTTTTTT. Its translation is CASSPGTSTGELFF.

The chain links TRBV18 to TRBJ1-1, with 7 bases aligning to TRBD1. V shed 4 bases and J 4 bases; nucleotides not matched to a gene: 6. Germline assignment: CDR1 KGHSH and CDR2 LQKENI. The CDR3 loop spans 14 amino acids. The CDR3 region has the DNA TGTGCCAGCTCACGACAGGGCGGCGGCACTGAAGCTTTCTTT. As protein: CASSRQGGGTEAFF.

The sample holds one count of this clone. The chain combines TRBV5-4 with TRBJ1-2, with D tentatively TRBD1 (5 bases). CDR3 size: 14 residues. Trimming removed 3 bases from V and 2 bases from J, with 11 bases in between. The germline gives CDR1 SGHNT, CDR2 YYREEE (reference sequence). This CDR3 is CASSWGLKNYGYTF. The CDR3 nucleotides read TGTGCCAGCAGCTGGGGACTGAAGAACTATGGCTACACCTTC.

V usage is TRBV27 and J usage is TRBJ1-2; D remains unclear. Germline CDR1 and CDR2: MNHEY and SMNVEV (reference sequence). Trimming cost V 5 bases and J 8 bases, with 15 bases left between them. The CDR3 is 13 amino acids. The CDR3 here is CASSPISGSGYTF. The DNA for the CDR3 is TGTGCCAGCAGTCCCATTTCGGGGTCAGGCTACACCTTC.

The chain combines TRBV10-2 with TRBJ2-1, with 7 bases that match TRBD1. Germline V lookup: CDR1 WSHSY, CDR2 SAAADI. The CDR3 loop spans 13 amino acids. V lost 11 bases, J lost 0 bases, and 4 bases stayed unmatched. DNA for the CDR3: TGCGCCGCCCGGGACAGCTCCTACAATGAGCAGTTCTTC. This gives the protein CAARDSSYNEQFF.

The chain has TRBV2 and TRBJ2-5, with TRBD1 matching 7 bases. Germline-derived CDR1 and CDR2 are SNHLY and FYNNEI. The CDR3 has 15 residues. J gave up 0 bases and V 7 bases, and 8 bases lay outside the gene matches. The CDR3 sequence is CASTLGQLYQETQYF. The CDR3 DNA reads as TGTGCCAGCACCCTGGGACAGTTGTACCAAGAGACCCAGTACTTC.

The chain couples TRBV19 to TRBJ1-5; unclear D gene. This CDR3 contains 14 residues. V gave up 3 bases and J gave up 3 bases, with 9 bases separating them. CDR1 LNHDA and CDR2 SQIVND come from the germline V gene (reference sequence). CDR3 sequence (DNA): TGTGCCAGTAGTATCGGAGGAGTCAATCAGCCCCAGCATTTT. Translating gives CASSIGGVNQPQHF.

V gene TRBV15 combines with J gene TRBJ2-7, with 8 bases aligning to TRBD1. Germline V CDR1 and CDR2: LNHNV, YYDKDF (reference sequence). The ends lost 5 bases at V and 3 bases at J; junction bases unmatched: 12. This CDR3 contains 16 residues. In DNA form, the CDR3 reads TGTGCCACCAGCCGGCGATCCGGGACAGGCTTCTACGAGCAGTACTTC. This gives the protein CATSRRSGTGFYEQYF.

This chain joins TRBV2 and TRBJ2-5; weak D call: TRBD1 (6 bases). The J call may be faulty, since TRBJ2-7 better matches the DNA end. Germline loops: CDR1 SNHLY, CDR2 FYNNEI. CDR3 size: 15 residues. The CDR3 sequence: CASRERQAPTYEQYF. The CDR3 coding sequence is TGTGCCAGCAGAGAACGACAGGCCCCTACCTACGAGCAGTACTTC.

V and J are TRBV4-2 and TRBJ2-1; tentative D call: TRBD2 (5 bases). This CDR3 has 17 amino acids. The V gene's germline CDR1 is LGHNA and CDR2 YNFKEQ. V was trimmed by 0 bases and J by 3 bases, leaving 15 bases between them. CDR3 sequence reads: CASSQEIKAANYNEQFF. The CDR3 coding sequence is TGTGCCAGCAGCCAAGAAATCAAAGCGGCAAACTACAATGAGCAGTTCTTC.

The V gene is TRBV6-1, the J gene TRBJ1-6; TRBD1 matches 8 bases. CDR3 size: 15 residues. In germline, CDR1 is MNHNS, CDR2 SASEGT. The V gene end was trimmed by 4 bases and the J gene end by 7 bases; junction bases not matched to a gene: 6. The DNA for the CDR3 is TGTGCCAGCAGTGGGGACAGGTCCCCGAATTCACCCCTCCACTTT. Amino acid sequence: CASSGDRSPNSPLHF.

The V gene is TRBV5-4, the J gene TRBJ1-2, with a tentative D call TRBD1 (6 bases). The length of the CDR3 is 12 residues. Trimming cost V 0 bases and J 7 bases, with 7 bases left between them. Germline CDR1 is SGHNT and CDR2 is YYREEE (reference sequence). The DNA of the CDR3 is TGTGCCAGCAGCTTGGACAGGGCTGGCTACACCTTC. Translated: CASSLDRAGYTF.

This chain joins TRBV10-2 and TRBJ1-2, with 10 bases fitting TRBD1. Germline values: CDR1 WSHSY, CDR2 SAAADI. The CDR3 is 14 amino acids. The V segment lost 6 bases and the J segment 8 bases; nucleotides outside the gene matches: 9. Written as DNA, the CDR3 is TGCGCCAGCAGCGAACCGGGACAGGGGAACGGCTACACCTTC. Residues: CASSEPGQGNGYTF.

Here the CDR3 reads CASSLTGTGAQETQYF. The CDR3 bases are TGTGCCAGCAGCTTAACGGGGACAGGGGCCCAAGAGACCCAGTACTTC. The V gene is TRBV11-1, the J gene TRBJ2-5, with TRBD1 identical over 10 bases. Germline V CDR1 and CDR2: SGHAT, FQDESV (reference sequence). The CDR3 totals 16 residues. Trimming at V came to 2 bases and at J to 1 base, leaving 4 bases not matched to a gene.

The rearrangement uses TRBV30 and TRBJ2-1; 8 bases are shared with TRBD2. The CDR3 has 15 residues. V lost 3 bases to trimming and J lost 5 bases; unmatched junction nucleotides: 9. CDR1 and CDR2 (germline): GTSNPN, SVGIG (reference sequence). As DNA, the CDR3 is TGTGCCTGGAGCGGACTAGCAGCTATGGACAATGAGCAGTTCTTC. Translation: CAWSGLAAMDNEQFF.

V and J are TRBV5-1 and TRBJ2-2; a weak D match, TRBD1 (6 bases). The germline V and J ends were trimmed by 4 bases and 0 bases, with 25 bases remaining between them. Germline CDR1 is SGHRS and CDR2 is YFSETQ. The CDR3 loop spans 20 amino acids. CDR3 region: CASSIARVLFRGANTGELFF. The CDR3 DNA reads TGCGCCAGCAGCATTGCTCGGGTTCTTTTCAGGGGCGCGAACACCGGGGAGCTGTTTTTT.

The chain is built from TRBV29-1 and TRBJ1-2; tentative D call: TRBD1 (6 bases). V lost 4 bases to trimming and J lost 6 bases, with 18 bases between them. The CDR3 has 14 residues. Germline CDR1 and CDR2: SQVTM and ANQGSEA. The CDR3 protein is CSVATGYPGDGYTF. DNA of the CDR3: TGCAGCGTTGCCACAGGGTATCCCGGCGATGGCTACACCTTC. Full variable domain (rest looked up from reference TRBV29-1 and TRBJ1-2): SAVISQKPSRDICQRGTSLTIQCQVDSQVTMMFWYRQQPGQSLTLIATANQGSEATYESGFVIDKFPISRPNLTFSTLTVSNMSPEDSSIYLCSVATGYPGDGYTFGSGTRLTVV.

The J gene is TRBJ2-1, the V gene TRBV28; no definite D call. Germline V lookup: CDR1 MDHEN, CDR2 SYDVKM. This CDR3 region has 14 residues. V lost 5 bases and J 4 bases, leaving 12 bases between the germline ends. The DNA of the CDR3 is TGTGCCAGCAGTCCCAATACCGGTTACAATGAGCAGTTCTTC. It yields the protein CASSPNTGYNEQFF.

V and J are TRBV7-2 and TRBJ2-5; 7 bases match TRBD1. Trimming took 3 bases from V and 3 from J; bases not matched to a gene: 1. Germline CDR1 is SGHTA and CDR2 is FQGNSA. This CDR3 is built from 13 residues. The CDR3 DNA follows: TGTGCCAGCAGCTTCGGGACAGAAGAGACCCAGTACTTC. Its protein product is CASSFGTEETQYF.

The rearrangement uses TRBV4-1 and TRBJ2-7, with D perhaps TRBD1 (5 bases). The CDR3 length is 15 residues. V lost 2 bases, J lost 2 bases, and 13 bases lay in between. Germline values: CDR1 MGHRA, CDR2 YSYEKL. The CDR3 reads CASSQLKGIPYEQYF. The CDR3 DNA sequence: TGCGCCAGCAGCCAATTGAAGGGGATCCCCTACGAGCAGTACTTC.

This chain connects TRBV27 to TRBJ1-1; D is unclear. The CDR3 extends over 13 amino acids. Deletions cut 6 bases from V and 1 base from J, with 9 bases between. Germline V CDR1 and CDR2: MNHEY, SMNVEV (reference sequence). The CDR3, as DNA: TGTGCCAGCAGGGACTACCCGAACACTGAAGCTTTCTTT. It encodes CASRDYPNTEAFF.

CDR3 loop: CASSAQTGFEQPQHF. The CDR3 region has the DNA TGTGCCAGCAGCGCACAGACAGGATTCGAGCAGCCCCAGCATTTT. The gene calls are TRBV7-8 and TRBJ1-5, with D possibly TRBD1 on 6 matching bases. This CDR3 spans 15 amino acids. V was trimmed by 5 bases and J by 7 bases, leaving 18 bases between them. Looked up from germline, CDR1 is SGHVS and CDR2 is FQNEAQ.